The 31 T cell receptor beta chains given below trace back to one sample, sequenced in a study of CD8+ T cells in alopecia areata. This sample's treatment: oral pan-JAK inhibitor, 5-10 mg twice daily. Extracted RNA was reverse transcribed into cDNA, the sequencing template. The table came from immunoSEQ multiplex PCR; TCRdb's copy has only in-frame clones and leaves some out. The sample consists of about 220,000 clones, 50% to 60% of them appearing once. Material: CD4+ T cells sorted from blood, obtained at week 4, from a patient treated with tofacitinib. The receptors here all came from a human donor with alopecia areata.

The chain's CDR3 is CSVERMGSSDEQFF. CDR3 nucleotides: TGCAGCGTTGAGCGGATGGGTAGCAGCGATGAGCAGTTCTTC. The V gene is TRBV29-1, the J gene TRBJ2-1; D gene ambiguous. Trimming left V 3 bases short and J 8 bases short, with 17 bases between. Germline CDR1 SQVTM, CDR2 ANQGSEA. CDR3 size: 14 residues.

The V and J genes are TRBV6-5 and TRBJ2-3; 11 bases are shared with TRBD2. The germline V gene encodes CDR1 MNHEY and CDR2 SVGAGI. The CDR3 is 16 amino acids. V was pared by 8 bases and J by 4 bases, with 11 bases of the junction left unmatched. The CDR3 region is CASRSISGGDPDTQYF. In DNA form, the CDR3 reads TGTGCCAGCCGTTCGATTAGCGGGGGGGACCCAGATACGCAGTATTTT.

CDR3 sequence: CASSVDGRPGSGSPLHF. CDR3 nucleotide sequence: TGTGCCAGCAGCGTAGACGGCCGGCCAGGGTCAGGGTCACCCCTCCACTTT. The chain employs TRBV9 and TRBJ1-6; the D gene is possibly TRBD1 (5 bases). The V end lost 0 bases, the J end lost 10 bases, and 20 bases lay between the germline ends. Germline V CDR1 and CDR2: SGDLS, YYNGEE. The CDR3 has 17 amino acids.

This chain uses TRBV7-2 with TRBJ2-1; the match to TRBD1 covers 8 bases. This CDR3 comprises 15 residues. Germline assignment: CDR1 SGHTA and CDR2 FQGNSA. V trimming: 4 bases; J trimming: 1 base; junction bases outside the gene matches: 3. This chain's CDR3 is CASSSTGGSYNEQFF. The CDR3 DNA follows: TGTGCCAGCAGCTCTACAGGGGGATCCTACAATGAGCAGTTCTTC.

The chain combines TRBV29-1 with TRBJ2-2; D might be TRBD2 (5 bases). Trimming removed 6 bases from V and 6 bases from J, with 11 bases in between. From germline, CDR1 is SQVTM and CDR2 ANQGSEA. The CDR3 consists of 12 residues. The CDR3 nucleotides read TGCAGCGTGTCTCGAGGGTCCGGGGAGCTGTTTTTT. It yields the protein CSVSRGSGELFF.

The V and J genes are TRBV29-1 and TRBJ2-2; 7 bases fit TRBD2. The CDR3 is 14 amino acids. Per the germline V gene, CDR1 is SQVTM and CDR2 is ANQGSEA. The CDR3 nucleotides are TGCAGTGGACCTCGGGAGGAGGGAACCGGGGAGCTGTTTTTT. This gives the protein CSGPREEGTGELFF.

This chain's CDR3 is CASSQTTGYYEQYF. Here the CDR3 DNA reads TGCGCCAGCAGCCAGACGACAGGCTACTACGAGCAGTACTTC. The V and J genes are TRBV5-1 and TRBJ2-7; possibly TRBD1 for D (6 bases). Germline V CDR1 and CDR2: SGHRS, YFSETQ. This CDR3 region has 14 residues. The V gene lost 4 bases and the J gene lost 3 bases, with 14 bases spanning the gap.

CDR3 DNA sequence: TGTGCCAGCAGCTGGGGCAGGGGGGGAGAAGCTTTCTTT. It specifies CASSWGRGGEAFF. The chain joins TRBV7-9 to TRBJ1-1, with 7 bases lining up with TRBD1. With V trimmed by 4 bases and J by 8 bases, 7 bases remained unmatched. Looked up from germline, CDR1 is SEHNR and CDR2 is FQNEAQ (reference sequence). CDR3 length equals 13 residues.

This chain uses TRBV29-1 with TRBJ1-2; D gene uncertain. V lost 1 base, J lost 4 bases, and 7 bases lay in between. This CDR3 has 12 residues. Looked up from germline, CDR1 is SQVTM and CDR2 is ANQGSEA. The CDR3 is CSVEAGSYGYTF. CDR3 DNA: TGCAGCGTTGAAGCGGGGTCCTATGGCTACACCTTC.

This chain uses TRBV14 with TRBJ2-3; D call uncertain. V lost 0 bases and J lost 2, with 3 bases in between. Germline V gives CDR1 SGHDN, CDR2 FVKESK. The CDR3 sequence is 13 residues long. CDR3 nucleotide sequence: TGTGCCAGCAGCCAAGACCACACAGATACGCAGTATTTT. Its protein product is CASSQDHTDTQYF.

This clone has only a few counts. V is TRBV10-3 and J is TRBJ2-1; 7 bases line up with TRBD2. Trimming at V came to 3 bases and at J to 1 base, leaving 9 bases not matched to a gene. This CDR3 region has 17 residues. The V gene's germline CDR1 is ENHRY and CDR2 SYGVKD. The CDR3, as DNA: TGTGCCATCAGTGATCCTCGGACTAGAGCTTCCTACAATGAGCAGTTCTTC. Encoded protein: CAISDPRTRASYNEQFF.

V usage is TRBV2 and J usage is TRBJ2-3; 16 nucleotides agree with TRBD2. Losses at the gene ends were 5 bases for V and 6 bases for J; bases not matched to a gene: 14. Germline CDR1 reads SNHLY; CDR2 reads FYNNEI. The CDR3 length is 19 residues. CDR3 in amino acids: CASSPGLAGGSLAFDTQYF. CDR3 bases: TGTGCCAGCAGTCCGGGACTAGCGGGGGGGTCCCTGGCATTCGATACGCAGTATTTT. The full variable domain, completed using reference TRBV2 and TRBJ2-3, is EPEVTQTPSHQVTQMGQEVILRCVPISNHLYFYWYRQILGQKVEFLVSFYNNEISEKSEIFDDQFSVERPDGSNFTLKIRSTKLEDSAMYFCASSPGLAGGSLAFDTQYFGPGTRLTVL.

This clone was counted a few times. This chain links TRBV5-6 with TRBJ1-1; D gene ambiguous. Trimming took off 0 bases at V and 3 bases at J, with 6 bases between the two ends. CDR3 length: 13 amino acids. Germline V CDR1 and CDR2: SGHDT, YYEEEE. CDR3 DNA: TGTGCCAGCAGCTTGGACACTTACACTGAAGCTTTCTTT. It is translated as CASSLDTYTEAFF.

The chain uses TRBV30 and TRBJ1-2; possibly TRBD1 for D (5 bases). CDR3 length: 16 amino acids. Germline V CDR1 and CDR2: GTSNPN, SVGIG (reference sequence). V was cut by 0 bases and J by 0 bases, with 14 bases left in between. This chain's CDR3 is CAWSVPGLGANYGYTF. In DNA, the CDR3 is TGTGCCTGGAGTGTTCCAGGGCTGGGAGCTAACTATGGCTACACCTTC.

This clone was recorded a few times. V usage is TRBV29-1 and J usage is TRBJ2-1, with 8 bases matching TRBD2. J gave up 6 bases and V 7 bases, and 14 bases lay outside the gene matches. Germline CDR1 SQVTM, CDR2 ANQGSEA. The CDR3 has 15 residues. The CDR3, as DNA: TGCAGCGCCATGAATTGGGGACTAGGCCTCAATGAGCAGTTCTTC. This translates into CSAMNWGLGLNEQFF.

The V and J genes are TRBV30 and TRBJ1-2; no firm D call. V lost 1 base and J lost 10, with 7 bases in between. There are 10 residues in the CDR3. Germline loops: CDR1 GTSNPN, CDR2 SVGIG (reference sequence). CDR3 in amino acids: CAWSGGDYTF. The CDR3 nucleotides read TGTGCCTGGAGTGGGGGAGACTACACCTTC.

With respect to this clone: Other DNA sequences in this specimen translate into the identical CDR3. The rearrangement links TRBV29-1 to TRBJ1-5; tentative D call: TRBD1 (6 bases). The V gene lost 4 bases and the J gene lost 4 bases, with 11 bases spanning the gap. Germline V CDR1 and CDR2: SQVTM, ANQGSEA. This CDR3 comprises 13 residues. DNA for the CDR3: TGCAGCGTTGCAGGACAGCCTAATCAGCCCCAGCATTTT. Its protein product is CSVAGQPNQPQHF.

This CDR3 is CATRNDQGSNSPLHF. The CDR3 DNA reads TGTGCCACTCGCAACGATCAGGGAAGTAATTCACCCCTCCACTTT. The chain links TRBV15 to TRBJ1-6, with D perhaps matching TRBD1 (5 bases). Germline CDR1 reads LNHNV; CDR2 reads YYDKDF (reference sequence). The CDR3 totals 15 residues. V was pared by 9 bases and J by 6 bases, with 18 bases between.

The rearrangement uses TRBV29-1 and TRBJ2-5; TRBD1 or TRBD2 may be the D gene (6 bases each). TRBJ2-7 matches the DNA end more closely, so the J call is doubtful. The CDR3 extends over 14 amino acids. In germline, CDR1 is SQVTM, CDR2 ANQGSEA. CDR3 DNA: TGCAGCGTGGCGGGACAAATGAGCTCCTACGAGCAGTACTTC. It is translated as CSVAGQMSSYEQYF.

In its sample, this clone was seen a few times. The V gene is TRBV28, the J gene TRBJ2-7; maybe TRBD1 (6 bases). Germline V lookup: CDR1 MDHEN, CDR2 SYDVKM. The CDR3 contains 14 residues. V was clipped by 5 bases and J by 4 bases, with 15 bases between them. CDR3 in DNA: TGTGCCAGCAGTCCCTTACAGGGAGCGTACGAGCAGTACTTC. Translation gives CASSPLQGAYEQYF.

This clone was found a few times. The chain carries TRBV7-2 and TRBJ1-1, with TRBD1 as a possible D gene (5 bases). The germline V gene encodes CDR1 SGHTA and CDR2 FQGNSA. The ends were cut back, 1 base at V and 0 bases at J, with 12 bases in the middle. This CDR3 contains 16 residues. The CDR3 nucleotides read TGTGCCAGCAGCTTAGGGGTGTTAGGGGTGAACACTGAAGCTTTCTTT. Its protein is CASSLGVLGVNTEAFF. Based on the CDR3 plus reference TRBV7-2 and TRBJ1-1, the full variable domain is GAGVSQSPSNKVTEKGKDVELRCDPISGHTALYWYRQSLGQGLEFLIYFQGNSAPDKSGLPSDRFSAERTGGSVSTLTIQRTQQEDSAVYLCASSLGVLGVNTEAFFGQGTRLTVV.

This chain joins TRBV7-8 and TRBJ1-1; no definite D call. Per the germline V gene, CDR1 is SGHVS and CDR2 is FQNEAQ. CDR3 length: 14 residues. Trimming removed 7 bases at V and 1 base at J, with 13 bases between. CDR3 protein: CASTSLGENTEAFF. The CDR3 coding sequence is TGTGCCAGCACCTCGCTTGGTGAGAACACTGAAGCTTTCTTT.

The chain links TRBV4-3 to TRBJ1-2; D remains unclear. V gave up 2 bases and J gave up 8 bases, with 15 bases separating them. Germline V gene sequence: CDR1 LGHNA, CDR2 YSLEER. There are 14 residues in the CDR3. DNA for the CDR3: TGCGCCAGCAGCCAATTTGTTGAGACGGGAGGCTACACCTTC. Translating it yields CASSQFVETGGYTF.

This clone was recorded a few times. The chain carries TRBV4-1 and TRBJ2-1; D not resolved. Germline V gene lookup returns CDR1 MGHRA and CDR2 YSYEKL. The V gene lost 5 bases and the J gene lost 8 bases, with 10 bases spanning the gap. The CDR3 sequence is 12 residues long. CDR3 coding DNA: TGCGCCAGCAGCATGAGTGCGGATGAGCAGTTCTTC. Its translation: CASSMSADEQFF.

V usage is TRBV7-2 and J usage is TRBJ1-1; D unclear. Between the trimmed V and J ends, which lost 5 bases and 5 bases, there was a span of 9 bases. The germline V gene has CDR1 SGHTA and CDR2 FQGNSA. CDR3 length: 12 amino acids. CDR3 residues: CASSRQWTEAFF. CDR3 in DNA: TGTGCCAGCAGCAGGCAGTGGACTGAAGCTTTCTTT.

The chain recombines TRBV7-2 with TRBJ1-4; 7 nucleotides line up with TRBD1. The CDR3 is 14 amino acids. The V segment lost 4 bases and the J segment 10 bases; nucleotides outside the gene matches: 9. Germline V gene data show CDR1 as SGHTA and CDR2 as FQGNSA. The DNA for the CDR3 is TGTGCCAGCAGCTCGGACAGGTTTACTGGAAAACTGTTTTTT. Residues: CASSSDRFTGKLFF.

Notes on this clone: The sample has other DNA sequences that encode this CDR3 too. The J gene is TRBJ1-5, the V gene TRBV9; TRBD1 agrees at 8 bases. The CDR3 has 14 residues. Germline V gene data show CDR1 as SGDLS and CDR2 as YYNGEE. With V trimmed by 2 bases and J by 2 bases, 0 bases remained unmatched. Here the CDR3 DNA reads TGTGCCAGCAGCGTGGGACAGGGCAATCAGCCCCAGCATTTT. Encoded protein: CASSVGQGNQPQHF. The variable domain in full, completed from reference TRBV9 and TRBJ1-5, reads DSGVTQTPKHLITATGQRVTLRCSPRSGDLSVYWYQQSLDQGLQFLIQYYNGEERAKGNILERFSAQQFPDLHSELNLSSLELGDSALYFCASSVGQGNQPQHFGDGTRLSIL.

DNA of the CDR3: TGTGCCAGCAGGAGCCGGGCTAACTATGGCTACACCTTC. Translation gives CASRSRANYGYTF. The V and J genes are TRBV6-5 and TRBJ1-2; D uncertain. Trimming removed 6 bases at V and 0 bases at J, with 8 bases between. Germline CDR1 is MNHEY and CDR2 is SVGAGI. CDR3 size: 13 residues.

The V gene is TRBV27, the J gene TRBJ1-5; the D gene is possibly TRBD1 (5 bases). The CDR3 loop spans 15 amino acids. Germline V CDR1 and CDR2: MNHEY, SMNVEV (reference sequence). Between the trimmed V and J ends, which lost 6 bases and 1 base, there was a span of 13 bases. The CDR3: CASRTTGTSNQPQHF. CDR3 coding DNA: TGTGCCAGCAGGACCACAGGTACAAGCAATCAGCCCCAGCATTTT.

A note on this clone: The sample contains more than one DNA sequence encoding this CDR3. The rearrangement joins TRBV7-2 to TRBJ1-2, with unresolved D. V was trimmed by 1 base and J by 5 bases, leaving 8 bases between them. The CDR3 runs 13 residues. Germline V gene lookup returns CDR1 SGHTA and CDR2 FQGNSA. The CDR3 loop is CASSLVGNYGYTF. The CDR3 nucleotides read TGTGCCAGCAGCTTAGTTGGGAATTATGGCTACACCTTC.

The sample holds a few counts of this clone. The rearrangement uses TRBV5-6 and TRBJ2-3; maybe TRBD2 (6 bases). The ends were cut back, 7 bases at V and 3 bases at J, with 18 bases in the middle. This CDR3 contains 15 residues. Germline V lookup: CDR1 SGHDT, CDR2 YYEEEE. CDR3 loop: CASEAPGTATDTQYF. The CDR3 DNA follows: TGTGCCAGCGAAGCCCCCGGGACTGCAACAGATACGCAGTATTTT.